This T cell receptor beta chain was profiled in a study of blood T cells in healthy people across ages. General study findings and limits: Aged donors had fewer naive CD4+ cells and lower diversity than long-lived donors.

Those donating, healthy Caucasian individuals from Russia, were aged roughly 6 to 90. Each individual donor underwent a draw of about 9.9 milliliters of peripheral blood. This clonotype was detected a few times. Its antigen is currently unknown. A J-beta primer mix and a sample-barcoded 5' primer were used in a second PCR of roughly 7 to 12 cycles. The template-switch adaptor was a 5' adaptor with 12 random nucleotides. It tagged each cDNA molecule. One entry per CDR3 protein results from TCRdb running MiXCR on the 5' RACE reads. The sample has 650,000 to 800,000 distinct CDR3 sequences, under 45% seen once. This CDR3 has 11 residues. Germline lookup yields CDR1 SEHNR and CDR2 FQNEAQ (reference sequence).

The source material was blood. The sequence was obtained from a man aged 60-69 years in good health. The chain recombines TRBV7-9 with TRBJ2-5, with D perhaps TRBD1 or TRBD2 (5 bases each). CDR3 loop: CTGGGLETQYF. CDR3 DNA: TGTACTGGTGGGGGTTTGGAGACCCAGTACTTC.